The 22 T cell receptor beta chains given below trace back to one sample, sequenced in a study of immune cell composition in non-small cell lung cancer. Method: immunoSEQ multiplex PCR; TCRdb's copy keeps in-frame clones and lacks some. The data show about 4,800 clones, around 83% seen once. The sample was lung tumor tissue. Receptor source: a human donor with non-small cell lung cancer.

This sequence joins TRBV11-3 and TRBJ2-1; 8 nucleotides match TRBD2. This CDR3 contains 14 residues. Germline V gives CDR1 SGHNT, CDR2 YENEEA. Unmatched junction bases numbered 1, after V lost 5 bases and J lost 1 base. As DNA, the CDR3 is TGTGCCAGCAGCCGGGGGGGGTCCTACAATGAGCAGTTCTTC. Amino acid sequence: CASSRGGSYNEQFF.

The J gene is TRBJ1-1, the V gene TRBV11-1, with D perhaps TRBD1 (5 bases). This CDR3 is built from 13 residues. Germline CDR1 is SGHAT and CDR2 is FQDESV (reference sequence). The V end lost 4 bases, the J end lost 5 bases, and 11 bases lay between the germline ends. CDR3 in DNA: TGTGCCAGCAGCTCCAGGGAGGGGACTGAAGCTTTCTTT. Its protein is CASSSREGTEAFF.

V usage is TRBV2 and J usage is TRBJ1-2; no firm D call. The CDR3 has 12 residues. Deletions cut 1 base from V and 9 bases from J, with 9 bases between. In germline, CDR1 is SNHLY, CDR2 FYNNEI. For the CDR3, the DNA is TGTGCCAGCAGTGAAGGCGGCCACAGCTACACCTTC. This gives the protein CASSEGGHSYTF.

CDR3 in amino acids: CASSLGAADYGYTF. CDR3 nucleotides: TGTGCCAGCTCCCTGGGGGCAGCGGACTATGGCTACACCTTC. This sequence joins TRBV28 and TRBJ1-2; possibly TRBD1 for D (6 bases). The V gene lost 8 bases and the J gene lost 3 bases, with 16 bases spanning the gap. Per germline, CDR1 MDHEN and CDR2 SYDVKM. The CDR3 loop spans 14 amino acids.

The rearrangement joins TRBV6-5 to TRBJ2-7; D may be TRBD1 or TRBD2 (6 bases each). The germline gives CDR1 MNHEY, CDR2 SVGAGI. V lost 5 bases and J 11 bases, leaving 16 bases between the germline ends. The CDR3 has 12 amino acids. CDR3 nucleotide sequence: TGTGCCAGCAGTAGTGAAGGGGGACTCAAGTACTTC. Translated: CASSSEGGLKYF.

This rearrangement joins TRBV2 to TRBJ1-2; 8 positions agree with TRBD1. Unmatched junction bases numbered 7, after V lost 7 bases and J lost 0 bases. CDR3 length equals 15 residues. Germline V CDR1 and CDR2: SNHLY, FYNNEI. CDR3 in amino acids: CASTPGQGANYGYTF. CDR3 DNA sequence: TGTGCCAGCACCCCAGGACAGGGAGCTAACTATGGCTACACCTTC.

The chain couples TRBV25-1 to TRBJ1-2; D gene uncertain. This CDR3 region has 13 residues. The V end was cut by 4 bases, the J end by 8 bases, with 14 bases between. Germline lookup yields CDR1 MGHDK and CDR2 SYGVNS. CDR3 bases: TGTGCCAGCAGTGGTAGAGGCCTGGGAGGCTACACCTTC. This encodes CASSGRGLGGYTF.

DNA for the CDR3: TGCGCCAGCAGTGAGTCGCAGGGCGGAGCGGGCCAAGCTTTCTTT. This sequence encodes CASSESQGGAGQAFF. The chain recombines TRBV10-2 with TRBJ1-1; tentative D call: TRBD1 (5 bases). V was pared by 0 bases and J by 9 bases, with 17 bases between. Germline CDR1 is WSHSY and CDR2 is SAAADI. CDR3 length: 15 residues.

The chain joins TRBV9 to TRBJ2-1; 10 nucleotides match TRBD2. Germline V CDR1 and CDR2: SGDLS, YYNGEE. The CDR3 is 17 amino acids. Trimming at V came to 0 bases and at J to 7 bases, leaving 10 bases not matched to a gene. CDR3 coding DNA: TGTGCCAGCAGCGTAGCGGCTAGCGGGGGAGTCCTGAATGAGCAGTTCTTC. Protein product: CASSVAASGGVLNEQFF.

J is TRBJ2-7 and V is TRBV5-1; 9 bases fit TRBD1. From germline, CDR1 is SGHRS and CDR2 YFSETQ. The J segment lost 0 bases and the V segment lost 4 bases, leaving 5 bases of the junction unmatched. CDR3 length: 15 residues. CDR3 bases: TGCGCCAGCAGCGCCGGGACAGGGAGCTCCTACGAGCAGTACTTC. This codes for CASSAGTGSSYEQYF.

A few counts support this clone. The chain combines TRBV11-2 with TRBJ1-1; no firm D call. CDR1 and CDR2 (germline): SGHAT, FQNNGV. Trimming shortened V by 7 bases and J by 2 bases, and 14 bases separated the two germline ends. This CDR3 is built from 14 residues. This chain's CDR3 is CASKPPGKNTEAFF. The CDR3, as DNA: TGTGCCAGCAAACCCCCGGGTAAAAACACTGAAGCTTTCTTT. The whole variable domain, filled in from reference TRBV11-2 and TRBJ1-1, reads EAGVAQSPRYKIIEKRQSVAFWCNPISGHATLYWYQQILGQGPKLLIQFQNNGVVDDSQLPKDRFSAERLKGVDSTLKIQPAKLEDSAVYLCASKPPGKNTEAFFGQGTRLTVV.

CDR3 loop: CASSSRTVYNSPLHF. The CDR3 DNA reads as TGTGCCAGCAGCTCGAGGACGGTCTATAATTCACCCCTCCACTTT. The chain recombines TRBV5-8 with TRBJ1-6; D is unresolved. V lost 3 bases and J lost 3, with 10 bases in between. In germline, CDR1 is SGHTS, CDR2 YDEGEE. The CDR3 is 15 residues long.

The CDR3: CASSGHREGQAFF. CDR3 in DNA: TGTGCCAGCAGTGGTCACAGGGAAGGACAAGCTTTCTTT. The V and J genes are TRBV6-5 and TRBJ1-1, with TRBD1 as a possible D gene (6 bases). This CDR3 has 13 amino acids. V was trimmed by 5 bases and J by 9 bases, leaving 16 bases between them. Germline-derived CDR1 and CDR2 are MNHEY and SVGAGI.

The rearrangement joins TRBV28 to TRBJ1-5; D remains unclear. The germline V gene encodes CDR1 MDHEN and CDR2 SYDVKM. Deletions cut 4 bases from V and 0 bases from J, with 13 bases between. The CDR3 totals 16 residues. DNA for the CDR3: TGTGCCAGCAGTTCTAGGACTCCTCATAGCAATCAGCCCCAGCATTTT. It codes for CASSSRTPHSNQPQHF.

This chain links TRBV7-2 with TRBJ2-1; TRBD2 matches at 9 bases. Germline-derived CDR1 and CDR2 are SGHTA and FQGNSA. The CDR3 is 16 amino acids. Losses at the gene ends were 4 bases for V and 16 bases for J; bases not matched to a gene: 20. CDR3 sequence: CASSSPAGGGARPSFF. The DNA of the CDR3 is TGTGCCAGCAGCTCCCCCGCGGGCGGGGGGGCTCGGCCTAGTTTCTTC.

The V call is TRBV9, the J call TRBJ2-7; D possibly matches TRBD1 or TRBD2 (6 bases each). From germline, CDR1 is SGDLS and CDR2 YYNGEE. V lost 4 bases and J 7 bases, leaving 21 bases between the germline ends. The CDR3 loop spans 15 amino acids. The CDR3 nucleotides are TGTGCCAGCAGCCCTGTGGGGGGCTACTCGGAGGAGCAGTACTTC. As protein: CASSPVGGYSEEQYF. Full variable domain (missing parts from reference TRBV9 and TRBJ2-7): DSGVTQTPKHLITATGQRVTLRCSPRSGDLSVYWYQQSLDQGLQFLIQYYNGEERAKGNILERFSAQQFPDLHSELNLSSLELGDSALYFCASSPVGGYSEEQYFGPGTRLTVT.

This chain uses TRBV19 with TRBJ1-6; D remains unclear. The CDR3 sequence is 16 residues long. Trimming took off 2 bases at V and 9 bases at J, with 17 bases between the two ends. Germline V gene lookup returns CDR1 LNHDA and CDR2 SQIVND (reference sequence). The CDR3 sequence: CASSIITASPTSPLHF. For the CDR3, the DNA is TGTGCCAGTAGTATAATCACCGCCAGCCCAACTTCACCCCTCCACTTT.

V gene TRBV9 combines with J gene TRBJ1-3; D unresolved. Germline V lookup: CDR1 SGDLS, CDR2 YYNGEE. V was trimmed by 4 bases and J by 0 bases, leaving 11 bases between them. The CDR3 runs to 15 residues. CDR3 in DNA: TGTGCCAGCAGCCCGTTCGCTAGCTCTGGAAACACCATATATTTT. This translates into CASSPFASSGNTIYF. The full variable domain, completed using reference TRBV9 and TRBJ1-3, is DSGVTQTPKHLITATGQRVTLRCSPRSGDLSVYWYQQSLDQGLQFLIQYYNGEERAKGNILERFSAQQFPDLHSELNLSSLELGDSALYFCASSPFASSGNTIYFGEGSWLTVV.

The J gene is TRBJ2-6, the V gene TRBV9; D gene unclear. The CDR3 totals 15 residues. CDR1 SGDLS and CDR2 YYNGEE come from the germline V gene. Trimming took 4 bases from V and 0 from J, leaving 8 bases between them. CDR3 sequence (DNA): TGTGCCAGCAGCCACCAATTCTCTGGGGCCAACGTCCTGACTTTC. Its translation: CASSHQFSGANVLTF.

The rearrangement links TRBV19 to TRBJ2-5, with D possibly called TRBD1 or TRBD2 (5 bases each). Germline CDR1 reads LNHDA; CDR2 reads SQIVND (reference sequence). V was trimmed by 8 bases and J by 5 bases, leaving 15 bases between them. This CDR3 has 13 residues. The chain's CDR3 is CASRLIGGETQYF. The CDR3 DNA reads TGTGCCAGTCGCCTGATTGGGGGTGAGACCCAGTACTTC.

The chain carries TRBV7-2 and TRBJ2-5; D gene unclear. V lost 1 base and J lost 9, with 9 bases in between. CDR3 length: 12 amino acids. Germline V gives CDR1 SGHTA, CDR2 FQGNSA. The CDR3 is CASSLGQAAQYF. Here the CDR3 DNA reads TGTGCCAGCAGCTTAGGCCAGGCGGCCCAGTACTTC.

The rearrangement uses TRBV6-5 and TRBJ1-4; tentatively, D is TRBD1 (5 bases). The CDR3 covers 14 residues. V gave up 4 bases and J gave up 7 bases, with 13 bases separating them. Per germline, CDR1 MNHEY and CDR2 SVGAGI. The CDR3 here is CASSSAGMGEKLFF. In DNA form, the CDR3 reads TGTGCCAGCAGTTCGGCAGGGATGGGTGAAAAACTGTTTTTT.